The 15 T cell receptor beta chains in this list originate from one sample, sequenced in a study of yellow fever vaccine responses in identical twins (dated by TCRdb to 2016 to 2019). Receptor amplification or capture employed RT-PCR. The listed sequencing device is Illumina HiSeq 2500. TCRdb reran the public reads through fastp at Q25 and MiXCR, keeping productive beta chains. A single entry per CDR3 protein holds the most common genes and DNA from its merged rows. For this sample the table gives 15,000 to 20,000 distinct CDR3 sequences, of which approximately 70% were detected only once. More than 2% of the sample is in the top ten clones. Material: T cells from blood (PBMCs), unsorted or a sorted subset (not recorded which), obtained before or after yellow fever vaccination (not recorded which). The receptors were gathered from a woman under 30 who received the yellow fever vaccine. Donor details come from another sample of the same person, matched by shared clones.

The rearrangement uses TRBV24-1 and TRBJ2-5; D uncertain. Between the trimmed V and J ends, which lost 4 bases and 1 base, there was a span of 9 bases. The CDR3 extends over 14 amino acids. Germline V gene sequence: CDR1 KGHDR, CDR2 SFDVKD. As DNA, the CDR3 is TGTGCCACCAGTGAACCGGACGGCCAAGAGACCCAGTACTTC. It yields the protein CATSEPDGQETQYF.

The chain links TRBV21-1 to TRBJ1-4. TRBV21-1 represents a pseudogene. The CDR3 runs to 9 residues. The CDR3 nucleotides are TGTCTCAGCCGTGAAAAACTGTTTTTT. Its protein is CLSREKLFF.

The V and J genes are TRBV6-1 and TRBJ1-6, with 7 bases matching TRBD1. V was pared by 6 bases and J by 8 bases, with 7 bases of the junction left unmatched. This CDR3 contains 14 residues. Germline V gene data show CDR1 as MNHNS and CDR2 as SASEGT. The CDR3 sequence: CASSPGQTHSPLHF. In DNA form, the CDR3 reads TGTGCCAGCAGCCCGGGACAGACCCATTCACCCCTCCACTTT.

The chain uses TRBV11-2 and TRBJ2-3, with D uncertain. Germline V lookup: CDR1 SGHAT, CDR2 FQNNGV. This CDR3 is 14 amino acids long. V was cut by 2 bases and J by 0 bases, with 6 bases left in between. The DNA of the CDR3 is TGTGCCAGCAGCTTATCTCAGAGCACAGATACGCAGTATTTT. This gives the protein CASSLSQSTDTQYF.

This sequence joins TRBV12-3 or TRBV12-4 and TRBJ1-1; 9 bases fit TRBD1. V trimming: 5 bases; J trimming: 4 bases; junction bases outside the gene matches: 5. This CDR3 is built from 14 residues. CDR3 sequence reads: CASSPVTGGTEAFF. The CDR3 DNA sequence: TGTGCCAGCAGTCCCGTGACAGGGGGCACTGAAGCTTTCTTT.

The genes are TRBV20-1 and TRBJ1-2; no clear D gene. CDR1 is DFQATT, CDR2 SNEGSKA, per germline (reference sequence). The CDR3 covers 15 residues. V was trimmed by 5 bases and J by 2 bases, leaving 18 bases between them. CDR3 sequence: CSAPEKQKINYGYTF. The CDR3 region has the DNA TGCAGTGCTCCGGAGAAGCAAAAAATAAACTATGGCTACACCTTC.

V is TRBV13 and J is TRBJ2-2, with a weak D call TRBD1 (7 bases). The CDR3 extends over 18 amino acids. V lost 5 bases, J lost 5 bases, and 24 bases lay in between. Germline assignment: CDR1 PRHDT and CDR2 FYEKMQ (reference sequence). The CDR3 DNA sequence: TGTGCCAGCAGCCTGCCCCGGCCGTCAGGGGGGAGAACCGGGGAGCTGTTTTTT. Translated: CASSLPRPSGGRTGELFF.

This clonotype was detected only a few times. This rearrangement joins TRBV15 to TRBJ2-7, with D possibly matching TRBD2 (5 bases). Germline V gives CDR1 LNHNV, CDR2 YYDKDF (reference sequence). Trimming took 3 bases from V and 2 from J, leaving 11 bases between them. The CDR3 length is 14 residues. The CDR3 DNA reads TGTGCCACCAGCAGGGGAGACTGGGCCTACGAGCAGTACTTC. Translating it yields CATSRGDWAYEQYF.

This CDR3 is CSVERGSTDTQYF. The CDR3 DNA follows: TGCAGCGTTGAACGGGGTAGCACAGATACGCAGTATTTT. J is TRBJ2-3 and V is TRBV29-1, with D perhaps TRBD2 (5 bases). The CDR3 spans 13 residues. Trimming stripped 2 bases from V and 0 bases from J, with 6 bases between. Germline V gene lookup returns CDR1 SQVTM and CDR2 ANQGSEA.

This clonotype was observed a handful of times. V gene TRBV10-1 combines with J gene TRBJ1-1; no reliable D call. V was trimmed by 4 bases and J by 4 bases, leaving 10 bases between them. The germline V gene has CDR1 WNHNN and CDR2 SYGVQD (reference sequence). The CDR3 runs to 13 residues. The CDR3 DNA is TGCGCCAGCAGTGCTCGTGGGCCCACTGAAGCTTTCTTT. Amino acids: CASSARGPTEAFF.

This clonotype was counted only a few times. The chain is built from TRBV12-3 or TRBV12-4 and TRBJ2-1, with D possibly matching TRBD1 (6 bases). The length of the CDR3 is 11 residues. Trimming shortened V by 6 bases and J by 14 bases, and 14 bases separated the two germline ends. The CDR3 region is CASRNRDTEFF. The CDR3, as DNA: TGTGCCAGCAGGAACCGGGACACGGAGTTCTTC.

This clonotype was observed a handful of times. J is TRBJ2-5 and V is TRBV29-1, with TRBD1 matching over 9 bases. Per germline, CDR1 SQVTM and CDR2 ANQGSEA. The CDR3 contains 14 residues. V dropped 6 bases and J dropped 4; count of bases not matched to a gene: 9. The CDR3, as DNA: TGCAGCGTCCCGGGACAGGGAGGTGGAGAGACCCAGTACTTC. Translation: CSVPGQGGGETQYF.

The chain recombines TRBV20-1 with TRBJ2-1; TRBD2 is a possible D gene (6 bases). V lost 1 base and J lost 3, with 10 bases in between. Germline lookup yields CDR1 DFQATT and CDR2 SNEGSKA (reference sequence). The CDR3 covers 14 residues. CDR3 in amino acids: CSARGLAHYNEQFF. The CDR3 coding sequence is TGCAGTGCTAGAGGCCTAGCGCACTACAATGAGCAGTTCTTC.

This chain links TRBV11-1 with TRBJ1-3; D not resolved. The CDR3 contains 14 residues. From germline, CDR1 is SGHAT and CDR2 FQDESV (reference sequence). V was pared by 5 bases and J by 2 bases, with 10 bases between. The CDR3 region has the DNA TGTGCCAGCAGCCAGGCCGGAGCTGGAAACACCATATATTTT. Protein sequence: CASSQAGAGNTIYF.

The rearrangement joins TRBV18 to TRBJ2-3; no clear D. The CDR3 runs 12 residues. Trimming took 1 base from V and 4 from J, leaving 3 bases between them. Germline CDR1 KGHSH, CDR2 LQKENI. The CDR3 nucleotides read TGTGCCAGCTCACCACAATCAGATACGCAGTATTTT. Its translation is CASSPQSDTQYF.